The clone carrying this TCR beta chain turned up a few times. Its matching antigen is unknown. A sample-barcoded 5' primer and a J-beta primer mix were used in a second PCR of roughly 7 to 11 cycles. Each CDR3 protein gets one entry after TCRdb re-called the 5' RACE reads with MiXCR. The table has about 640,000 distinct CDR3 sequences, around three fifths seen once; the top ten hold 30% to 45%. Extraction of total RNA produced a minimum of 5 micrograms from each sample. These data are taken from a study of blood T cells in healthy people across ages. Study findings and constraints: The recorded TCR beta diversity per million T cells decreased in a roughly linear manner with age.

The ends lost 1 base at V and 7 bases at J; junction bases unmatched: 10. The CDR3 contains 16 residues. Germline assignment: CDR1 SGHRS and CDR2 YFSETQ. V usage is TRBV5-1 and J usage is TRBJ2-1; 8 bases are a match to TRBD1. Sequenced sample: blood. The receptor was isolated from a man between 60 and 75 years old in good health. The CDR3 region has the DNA TGCGCCAGCAGCTTGTCGGCAGGGGGCTCGACAAATGAGCAGTTCTTC. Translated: CASSLSAGGSTNEQFF.